Each of the 4 T cell receptor beta chains below was sequenced from the same sample in a study of blood T cell repertoires in COVID-19. Using immunoSEQ multiplex PCR, the repertoire was profiled, and TCRdb retains in-frame clones only, with some absent. The table records 50,000 to 75,000 clones, over 65% of them present only once. Input material: peripheral blood. All receptors come from an older man with active or convalescent COVID-19.

V and J are TRBV15 and TRBJ2-4; D is possibly TRBD1 (6 bases). V was clipped by 5 bases and J by 3 bases, with 14 bases between them. Germline V gives CDR1 LNHNV, CDR2 YYDKDF (reference sequence). There are 15 residues in the CDR3. The CDR3 DNA reads as TGTGCCACCAGCGGATTCGGACAGTACAAAAACATTCAGTACTTC. It codes for CATSGFGQYKNIQYF.

The chain recombines TRBV18 with TRBJ1-2; 8 bases map to TRBD1. This CDR3 region has 13 residues. Looked up from germline, CDR1 is KGHSH and CDR2 is LQKENI. The V and J ends lost 6 bases and 3 bases, in that order; junction bases with no gene match: 3. CDR3 amino acids: CASSTGADYGYTF. For the CDR3, the DNA is TGTGCCAGCTCGACAGGGGCAGACTATGGCTACACCTTC.

The V and J genes are TRBV6-5 and TRBJ2-5; TRBD2 aligns across 12 bases. The CDR3 has 15 amino acids. Germline V gene data show CDR1 as MNHEY and CDR2 as SVGAGI. J gave up 4 bases and V 6 bases, and 6 bases lay outside the gene matches. In nucleotides, the CDR3 is TGTGCCAGCAGCATACTAGCGGGGGGAAGAGAGACCCAGTACTTC. Its translation: CASSILAGGRETQYF.

The V and J genes are TRBV6-6 and TRBJ1-1, with D perhaps TRBD1 (5 bases). The CDR3 consists of 16 residues. Per germline, CDR1 MNHNY and CDR2 SVGAGI (reference sequence). V was clipped by 2 bases and J by 0 bases, with 13 bases between them. CDR3 residues: CASSYPGGGLNTEAFF. CDR3 bases: TGTGCCAGCAGTTACCCCGGTGGGGGGTTGAACACTGAAGCTTTCTTT.